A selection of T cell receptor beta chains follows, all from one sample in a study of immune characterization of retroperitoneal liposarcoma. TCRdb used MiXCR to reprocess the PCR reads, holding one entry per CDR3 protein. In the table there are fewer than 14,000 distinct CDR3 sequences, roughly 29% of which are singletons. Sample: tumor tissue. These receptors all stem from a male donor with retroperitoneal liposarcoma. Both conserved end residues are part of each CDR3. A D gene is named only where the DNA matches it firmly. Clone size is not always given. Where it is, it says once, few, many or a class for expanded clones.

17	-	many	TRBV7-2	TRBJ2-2	CASSRQPTSRQTGELFF	TGTGCCAGCAGCCGCCAGCCCACTAGCCGACAAACCGGGGAGCTGTTTTTT
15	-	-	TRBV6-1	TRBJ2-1	CASTPRGGWDNEQFF	TGTGCCAGCACCCCAAGGGGGGGATGGGACAATGAGCAGTTCTTC
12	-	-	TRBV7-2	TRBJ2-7	CASSFQGYEQYF	TGTGCCAGCAGCTTCCAGGGGTACGAGCAGTACTTC
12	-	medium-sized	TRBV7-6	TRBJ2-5	CASSSMGREQYF	TGTGCCAGCAGCTCCATGGGTCGGGAGCAGTACTTC
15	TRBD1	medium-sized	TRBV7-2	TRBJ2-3	CASTLDRDSTDTQYF	TGTGCCAGCACCTTAGACAGGGATAGCACAGATACGCAGTATTTT
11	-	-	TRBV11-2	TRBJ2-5	CASSNLREQYF	TGTGCCAGCAGCAACCTTCGGGAGCAGTACTTC
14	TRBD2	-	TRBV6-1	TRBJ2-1	CASNLAGAGDEQFF	TGTGCCAGCAACTTAGCGGGAGCTGGCGATGAGCAGTTCTTC
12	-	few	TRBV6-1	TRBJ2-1	CASSSSQREQFF	TGTGCCAGCAGTTCATCCCAGCGTGAGCAGTTCTTC
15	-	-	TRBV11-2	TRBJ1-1	CASSLDGGFYTEAFF	TGTGCCAGCAGCTTAGATGGGGGGTTTTACACTGAAGCTTTCTTT
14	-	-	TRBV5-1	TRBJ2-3	CASSLGQVTDTQYF	TGCGCCAGCAGCTTGGGACAGGTCACAGATACGCAGTATTTT
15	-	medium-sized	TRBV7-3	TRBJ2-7	CASSLLGPSNNEQYF	TGTGCCAGCAGCTTACTTGGACCCTCGAACAATGAGCAGTACTTC
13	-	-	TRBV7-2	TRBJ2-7	CASSPRTLSEQYF	TGTGCCAGCAGCCCCCGGACACTCTCCGAGCAGTACTTC
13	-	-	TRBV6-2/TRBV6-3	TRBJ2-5	CASSYGGEETQYF	TGTGCCAGCAGTTACGGAGGTGAAGAGACCCAGTACTTC
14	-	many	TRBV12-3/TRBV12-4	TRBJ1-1	CASSLGGLNTEAFF	TGTGCCAGCAGTTTGGGAGGGTTGAACACTGAAGCTTTCTTT
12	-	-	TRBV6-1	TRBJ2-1	CASSRSYNEQFF	TGTGCCAGCAGCCGTTCCTACAATGAGCAGTTCTTC
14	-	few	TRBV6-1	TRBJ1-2	CASSQRDRRWGYTF	TGTGCCAGCAGTCAAAGGGACCGGCGGTGGGGCTACACCTTC
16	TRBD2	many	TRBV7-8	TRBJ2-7	CASSVASGLAYNEQYF	TGTGCCAGCAGCGTCGCTAGCGGGTTGGCCTACAATGAGCAGTACTTC
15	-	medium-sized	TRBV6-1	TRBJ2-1	CASSETWQSYNEQFF	TGTGCCAGCAGTGAAACATGGCAGTCCTACAATGAGCAGTTCTTC
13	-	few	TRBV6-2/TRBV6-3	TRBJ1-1	CASSYIRYTEAFF	TGTGCCAGCAGTTACATTAGATACACTGAAGCTTTCTTT
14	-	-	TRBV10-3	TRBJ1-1	CAISERPGDTEAFF	TGTGCCATCAGTGAGAGACCAGGGGACACTGAAGCTTTCTTT
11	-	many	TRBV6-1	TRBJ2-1	CASSDLREQFF	TGTGCCAGCAGTGACCTGCGCGAGCAGTTCTTC
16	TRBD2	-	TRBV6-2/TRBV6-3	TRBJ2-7	CASSEQAGETYNEQYF	TGTGCCAGCAGCGAACAGGCGGGGGAGACTTACAATGAGCAGTACTTC
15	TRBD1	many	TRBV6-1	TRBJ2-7	CASSEGTGGYNEQYF	TGTGCCAGCAGTGAAGGGACAGGGGGCTACAATGAGCAGTACTTC